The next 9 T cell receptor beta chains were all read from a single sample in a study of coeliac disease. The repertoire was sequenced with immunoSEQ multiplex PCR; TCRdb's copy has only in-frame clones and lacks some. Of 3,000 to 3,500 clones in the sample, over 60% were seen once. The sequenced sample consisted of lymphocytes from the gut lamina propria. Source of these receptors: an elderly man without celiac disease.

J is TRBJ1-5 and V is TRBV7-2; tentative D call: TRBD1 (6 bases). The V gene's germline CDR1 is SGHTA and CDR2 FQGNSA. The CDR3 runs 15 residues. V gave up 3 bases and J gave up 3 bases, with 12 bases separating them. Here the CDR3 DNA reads TGTGCCAGCAGCTTTCACGGGACAAACAATCAGCCCCAGCATTTT. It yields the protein CASSFHGTNNQPQHF.

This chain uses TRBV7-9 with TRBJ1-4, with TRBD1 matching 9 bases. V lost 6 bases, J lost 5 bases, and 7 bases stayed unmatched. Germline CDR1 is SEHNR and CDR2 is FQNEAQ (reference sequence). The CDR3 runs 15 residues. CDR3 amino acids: CASRKAGTGNEKLFF. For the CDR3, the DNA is TGTGCCAGCAGGAAAGCGGGGACAGGGAATGAAAAACTGTTTTTT.

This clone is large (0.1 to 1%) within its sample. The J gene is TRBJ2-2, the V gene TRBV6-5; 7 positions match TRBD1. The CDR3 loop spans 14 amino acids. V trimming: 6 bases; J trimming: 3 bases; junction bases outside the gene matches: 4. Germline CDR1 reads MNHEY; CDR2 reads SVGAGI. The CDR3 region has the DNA TGTGCCAGCAGGGCTACAGGGGACACCGGGGAGCTGTTTTTT. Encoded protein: CASRATGDTGELFF.

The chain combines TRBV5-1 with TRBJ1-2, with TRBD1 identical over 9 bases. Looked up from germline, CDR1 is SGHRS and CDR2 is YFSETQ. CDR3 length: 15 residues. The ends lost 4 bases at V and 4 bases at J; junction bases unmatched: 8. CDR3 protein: CASSPGQGRAYGYTF. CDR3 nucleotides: TGCGCCAGCAGCCCGGGACAGGGAAGGGCCTATGGCTACACCTTC.

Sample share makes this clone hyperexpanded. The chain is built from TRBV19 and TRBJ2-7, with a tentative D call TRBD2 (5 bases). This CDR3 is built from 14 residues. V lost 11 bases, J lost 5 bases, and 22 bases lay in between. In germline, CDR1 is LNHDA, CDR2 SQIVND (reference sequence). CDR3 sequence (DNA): TGTGCCCCAACCTGCGGGCAGCTGCTCGACGAGCAGTACGTC. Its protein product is CAPTCGQLLDEQYV.

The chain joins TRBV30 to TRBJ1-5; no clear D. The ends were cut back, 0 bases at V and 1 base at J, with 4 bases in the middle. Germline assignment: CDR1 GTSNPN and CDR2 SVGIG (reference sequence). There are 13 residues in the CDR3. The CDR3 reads CAWSVTSNQPQHF. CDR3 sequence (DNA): TGTGCCTGGAGTGTAACAAGCAATCAGCCCCAGCATTTT.

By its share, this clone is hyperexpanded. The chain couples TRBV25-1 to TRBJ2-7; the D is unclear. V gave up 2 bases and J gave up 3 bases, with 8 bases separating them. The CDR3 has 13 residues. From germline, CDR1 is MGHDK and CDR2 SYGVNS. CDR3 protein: CASSEALSYEQYF. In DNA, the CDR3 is TGTGCCAGCAGTGAAGCCCTAAGCTACGAGCAGTACTTC.

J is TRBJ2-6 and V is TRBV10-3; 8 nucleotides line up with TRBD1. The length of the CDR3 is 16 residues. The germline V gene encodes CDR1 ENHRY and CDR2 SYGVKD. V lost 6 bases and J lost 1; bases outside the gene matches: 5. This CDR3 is CAISTGGGSGANVLTF. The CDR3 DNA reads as TGTGCCATCAGCACAGGGGGAGGTTCTGGGGCCAACGTCCTGACTTTC.

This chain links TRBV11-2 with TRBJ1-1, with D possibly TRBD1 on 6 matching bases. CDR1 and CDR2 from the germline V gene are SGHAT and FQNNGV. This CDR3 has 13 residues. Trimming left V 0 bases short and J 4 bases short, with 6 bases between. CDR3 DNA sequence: TGTGCCAGCAGCTTAGACAGGGGCACTGAAGCTTTCTTT. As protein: CASSLDRGTEAFF.